The 23 T cell receptor beta chains below come from one sample, sequenced in a study of T cells in Graves' hyperthyroidism and ophthalmopathy. TCR beta CDR3 sequences were amplified from RNA transcripts. Initially, a first-round RT-PCR of the TCR CDR3 employed the HTBI primer set. TCRdb processed the multiplex PCR reads anew with MiXCR; each CDR3 protein has one entry. The sample lists about 560,000 distinct CDR3 sequences, approximately 15% occurring once. Sequencing input: blood. These receptors were taken from a woman under 30 with Graves' hyperthyroidism.

With regard to this clonotype: This may come from a read error, since a much larger clone is one base off. The chain joins TRBV11-3 to TRBJ2-5, with 10 bases aligning to TRBD2. The CDR3 consists of 17 residues. V dropped 5 bases and J dropped 3; count of bases not matched to a gene: 12. CDR1 SGHNT and CDR2 YENEEA come from the germline V gene. The CDR3 sequence is CASSQGWLAGEEETQYF. CDR3 bases: TGTGCCAGCAGCCAAGGGTGGCTAGCGGGGGAAGAAGAGACCCAGTACTTC.

Remarks on this clonotype: This may be a read error, as it is one base from a much larger clone. The chain combines TRBV20-1 with TRBJ2-3, with 8 bases lining up with TRBD2. The CDR3 spans 14 residues. The germline gives CDR1 DFQATT, CDR2 SNEGSKA (reference sequence). The ends lost 8 bases at V and 4 bases at J; junction bases unmatched: 11. The CDR3 DNA reads as TGCAGTCCAAACTCCGGGACTAGGGCAGATACGCAGTATTTT. Protein product: CSPNSGTRADTQYF.

The chain has TRBV20-1 and TRBJ1-5; maybe TRBD1 (5 bases). This CDR3 contains 13 residues. Germline lookup yields CDR1 DFQATT and CDR2 SNEGSKA (reference sequence). Trimming removed 3 bases at V and 7 bases at J, with 13 bases between. The CDR3 DNA reads TGCAGTGCTAGGAGCTGGGAGGGGCAGCCCCAGCATTTT. Translation: CSARSWEGQPQHF.

About this clonotype: A much larger clone lies one base from this, so it may be a read error. The conserved final phenylalanine or tryptophan is absent from the CDR3, which likely points to a read error. This chain links TRBV7-2 with TRBJ1-2; no firm D call. The length of the CDR3 is 14 residues. Germline CDR1 is SGHTA and CDR2 is FQGNSA. Deletions cut 1 base from V and 6 bases from J, with 12 bases between. The chain's CDR3 is CASSLVDPVDGYTL. DNA for the CDR3: TGTGCCAGCAGCTTAGTGGACCCCGTGGATGGCTACACCCTC.

The chain employs TRBV7-2 and TRBJ2-1, with D possibly being TRBD1 or TRBD2 (5 bases each). V lost 2 bases, J lost 9 bases, and 8 bases lay in between. Germline assignment: CDR1 SGHTA and CDR2 FQGNSA. The length of the CDR3 is 12 residues. CDR3 amino acids: CASSLIGAEQFF. The CDR3, as DNA: TGTGCCAGCAGCTTAATCGGGGCTGAGCAGTTCTTC.

The chain combines TRBV12-3 or TRBV12-4 with TRBJ1-2, with 10 bases fitting TRBD1. The J segment lost 8 bases and the V segment lost 5 bases, leaving 8 bases of the junction unmatched. This CDR3 spans 14 amino acids. The CDR3: CASSDRGRADGYTF. CDR3 DNA sequence: TGTGCCAGCAGTGACAGGGGGCGCGCGGACGGCTACACCTTC.

The genes are TRBV7-2 and TRBJ2-7; 13 bases agree with TRBD2. The CDR3 has 15 residues. Germline CDR1 and CDR2: SGHTA and FQGNSA. V shed 5 bases, J shed 2 bases, and the junction held 3 bases outside the gene matches. CDR3 bases: TGTGCCAGCAGCGCACTAGCGGGAGGGCCCTACGAGCAGTACTTC. Protein sequence: CASSALAGGPYEQYF.

This chain links TRBV20-1 with TRBJ1-3, with D possibly matching TRBD1 (6 bases). The CDR3 contains 14 residues. CDR1 is DFQATT, CDR2 SNEGSKA, per germline (reference sequence). The V gene lost 6 bases and the J gene lost 15 bases, with 27 bases spanning the gap. The CDR3 protein is CSASLAGGRGSQYF. CDR3 DNA: TGCAGTGCGTCCCTAGCGGGGGGGCGCGGTTCCCAATATTTT.

This clonotype has only a few counts. J is TRBJ2-5 and V is TRBV7-9, with a weak D call TRBD2 (7 bases). Germline V gives CDR1 SEHNR, CDR2 FQNEAQ (reference sequence). Trimming took off 5 bases at V and 5 bases at J, with 18 bases between the two ends. The CDR3 consists of 15 residues. In DNA form, the CDR3 reads TGTGCCAGCAGCCCGCGGGGGCCCCTCCGGGAGACCCAGTACTTC. It yields the protein CASSPRGPLRETQYF.

The V call is TRBV13, the J call TRBJ2-7; no reliable D call. Germline assignment: CDR1 PRHDT and CDR2 FYEKMQ (reference sequence). This CDR3 region has 13 residues. Trimming left V 5 bases short and J 3 bases short, with 11 bases between. This CDR3 is CASSLKQSYEQYF. Written as DNA, the CDR3 is TGTGCCAGCAGCCTAAAACAGAGCTACGAGCAGTACTTC.

This rearrangement joins TRBV15 to TRBJ2-7, with D unresolved. V lost 0 bases and J 8 bases, leaving 8 bases between the germline ends. The CDR3 extends over 12 amino acids. Germline V CDR1 and CDR2: LNHNV, YYDKDF (reference sequence). The CDR3 DNA follows: TGTGCCACCAGCAGAGATTCTAACAAGCAGTACTTC. Its protein is CATSRDSNKQYF. Complete variable domain (other parts from reference TRBV15 and TRBJ2-7): DAMVIQNPRYQVTQFGKPVTLSCSQTLNHNVMYWYQQKSSQAPKLLFHYYDKDFNNEADTPDNFQSRRPNTSFCFLDIRSPGLGDTAMYLCATSRDSNKQYFGPGTRLTVT.

Ten or more counts support this clonotype. V and J are TRBV12-3 or TRBV12-4 and TRBJ2-2; D perhaps matches TRBD1 (6 bases). V was trimmed by 11 bases and J by 0 bases, leaving 22 bases between them. This CDR3 region has 17 residues. This CDR3 is CAARFAGRGSNTGELFF. CDR3 DNA sequence: TGTGCCGCGCGTTTCGCGGGCAGGGGATCGAACACCGGGGAGCTGTTTTTT.

This clonotype was recorded at least ten times. The chain joins TRBV6-2 or TRBV6-3 to TRBJ2-7, with D unclear. CDR1 is MNHEY, CDR2 SVGEGT, per germline. With 10 bases removed from V and 3 bases from J, the gap between germline ends came to 16 bases. The CDR3 runs to 13 residues. CDR3 sequence reads: CATRSTHLYEQYF. The CDR3, as DNA: TGTGCCACCAGATCCACACACCTCTACGAGCAGTACTTC.

This clonotype was seen at least ten times. The chain employs TRBV24-1 and TRBJ2-1, with TRBD1 identical over 7 bases. The V segment lost 4 bases and the J segment 7 bases; nucleotides outside the gene matches: 15. CDR1 and CDR2 (germline): KGHDR, SFDVKD. The CDR3 is 17 residues long. CDR3 sequence: CATSDRRRQGMGNEQFF. The CDR3 DNA is TGTGCCACCAGTGACCGCCGCAGACAGGGTATGGGAAATGAGCAGTTCTTC.

CDR3 in DNA: TGTGCCAGTAGTGACAGGGGGCTTTCCTCTGGAAACACCATATATTTT. This codes for CASSDRGLSSGNTIYF. The chain uses TRBV19 and TRBJ1-3, with 10 bases identical to TRBD1. The germline V gene has CDR1 LNHDA and CDR2 SQIVND (reference sequence). The CDR3 has 16 amino acids. V lost 5 bases, J lost 0 bases, and 4 bases stayed unmatched.

This clonotype was observed at least ten times. V and J are TRBV7-9 and TRBJ2-7, with D tentatively TRBD1 or TRBD2 (5 bases each). Looked up from germline, CDR1 is SEHNR and CDR2 is FQNEAQ (reference sequence). There are 16 residues in the CDR3. V was cut by 5 bases and J by 5 bases, with 22 bases left in between. As DNA, the CDR3 is TGTGCCAGCAGCCCATTGGAGAGAACTTGGGGGAACGAGCAGTACTTC. As protein: CASSPLERTWGNEQYF.

In this sample, this clonotype turned up many times. This chain uses TRBV18 with TRBJ2-7; tentative D call: TRBD1 (5 bases). The germline V gene encodes CDR1 KGHSH and CDR2 LQKENI. The CDR3 has 14 amino acids. The V gene lost 0 bases and the J gene lost 2 bases, with 8 bases spanning the gap. The CDR3 loop is CASSPPGRAYEQYF. The CDR3 DNA sequence: TGTGCCAGCTCACCACCCGGCAGGGCCTACGAGCAGTACTTC.

This clonotype was seen many times. The chain combines TRBV5-1 with TRBJ1-2, with D hard to call. Per the germline V gene, CDR1 is SGHRS and CDR2 is YFSETQ. CDR3 length: 13 amino acids. V lost 0 bases and J 7 bases, leaving 10 bases between the germline ends. The CDR3 nucleotides read TGCGCCAGCAGCTTGGAAGGACCTGGTGGCTACACCTTC. Residues: CASSLEGPGGYTF.

J is TRBJ2-7 and V is TRBV28; TRBD2 matches 7 bases. Trimming took 0 bases from V and 6 from J; bases not matched to a gene: 11. The CDR3 is 16 residues long. CDR1 and CDR2 (germline): MDHEN, SYDVKM. CDR3 DNA sequence: TGTGCCAGCAGTTTATGCATCCGCGGGGGAAGGTGCGAGCAGTACTTC. Translated: CASSLCIRGGRCEQYF.

At least ten counts were recorded for this clonotype. The chain uses TRBV7-6 and TRBJ2-1, with 8 bases that match TRBD2. Germline lookup yields CDR1 SGHVS and CDR2 FNYEAQ. Germline trimming cut 3 bases from V and 5 bases from J; bases unmatched to any gene: 9. The CDR3 has 16 amino acids. DNA for the CDR3: TGTGCCAGCAGCTTGTTAGTCAGCGGGGGTAACAATGAGCAGTTCTTC. Translation: CASSLLVSGGNNEQFF.

The table lists this clonotype with many counts. The chain has TRBV12-3 or TRBV12-4 and TRBJ2-7; 9 positions agree with TRBD1. This CDR3 has 14 residues. The V gene end was trimmed by 7 bases and the J gene end by 3 bases; junction bases not matched to a gene: 7. CDR3: CASNSGTGFYEQYF. The DNA of the CDR3 is TGTGCCAGCAACTCCGGGACAGGGTTCTACGAGCAGTACTTC.

V usage is TRBV6-2 or TRBV6-3 and J usage is TRBJ2-3; 13 bases match TRBD2. Germline V lookup: CDR1 MNHEY, CDR2 SVGEGT. The CDR3 has 17 residues. Unmatched junction bases numbered 12, after V lost 5 bases and J lost 7 bases. Here the CDR3 DNA reads TGTGCCAGCAGTCGCTACCCGGGACTAGCGGGGAGAAATACGCAGTATTTT. Its protein product is CASSRYPGLAGRNTQYF.

In regard to this clonotype: This is likely a read error, given that the CDR3 carries no conserved phenylalanine or tryptophan at its end. The rearrangement joins TRBV10-1 to TRBJ1-1, with D possibly matching TRBD1 (6 bases). This CDR3 spans 14 amino acids. V gave up 7 bases and J gave up 4 bases, with 16 bases separating them. Germline V gene data show CDR1 as WNHNN and CDR2 as SYGVQD (reference sequence). CDR3 region: CASTEAGDLTEAFL. The CDR3 coding sequence is TGCGCCAGCACCGAAGCAGGGGACCTCACTGAAGCTTTCCTT.